Below, 25 T cell receptor beta chains from the same sample are listed, as sequenced in a study of T cells in Graves' hyperthyroidism and ophthalmopathy. Amplification of TCR beta CDR3 regions used RNA as the template. The HTBI set primed first-round TCR CDR3 RT-PCR. TCRdb reprocessed the multiplex PCR reads via MiXCR and lists one record per CDR3 protein. Seen here are 600,000 or so distinct CDR3 sequences, around 46% observed once, and the top ten hold approximately 8.2%. The sample taken for sequencing was peripheral blood or thyroid tissue (not recorded which). These TCRs come from a woman younger than 30 with Graves' hyperthyroidism.

This chain joins TRBV5-1 and TRBJ2-2; no firm D call. Trimming took off 6 bases at V and 0 bases at J, with 12 bases between the two ends. Germline V gene sequence: CDR1 SGHRS, CDR2 YFSETQ. This CDR3 is 15 amino acids long. CDR3 region: CASKCCRSNTGELFF. In DNA, the CDR3 is TGCGCCAGCAAGTGTTGTAGATCGAACACCGGGGAGCTGTTTTTT.

The chain employs TRBV6-1 and TRBJ1-1; D call uncertain. The CDR3 is 12 residues long. V lost 11 bases to trimming and J lost 7 bases, with 17 bases between them. Per germline, CDR1 MNHNS and CDR2 SASEGT. The CDR3 here is CAWSVPRLEAFF. The CDR3 DNA reads as TGTGCCTGGAGTGTACCCAGACTTGAAGCTTTCTTT.

This clonotype was counted between two and nine times. V and J are TRBV7-6 and TRBJ1-3; no reliable D call. The ends were cut back, 0 bases at V and 0 bases at J, with 9 bases in the middle. CDR1 is SGHVS, CDR2 FNYEAQ, per germline. There are 16 residues in the CDR3. The CDR3 region is CASSLANSRSGNTIYF. CDR3 DNA sequence: TGTGCCAGCAGCTTAGCGAACAGTCGCTCTGGAAACACCATATATTTT.

In this sample, this clonotype turned up once. This rearrangement joins TRBV7-9 to TRBJ2-7; D might be TRBD1 (6 bases). Germline V gene sequence: CDR1 SEHNR, CDR2 FQNEAQ (reference sequence). This CDR3 comprises 14 residues. Trimming cost V 11 bases and J 6 bases, with 23 bases left between them. CDR3 nucleotide sequence: TGTGCCTGGAATGCAGGGGCAACGCGCCCCGAGCAGTACTTC. Translated: CAWNAGATRPEQYF.

The chain couples TRBV24-1 to TRBJ1-1; maybe TRBD1 (5 bases). The V end lost 1 base, the J end lost 1 base, and 9 bases lay between the germline ends. Germline V gene data show CDR1 as KGHDR and CDR2 as SFDVKD. The CDR3 contains 15 residues. CDR3: CATSDFRGGNTEAFF. The CDR3, as DNA: TGTGCCACCAGTGATTTTCGGGGGGGGAACACTGAAGCTTTCTTT.

The V gene is TRBV14, the J gene TRBJ1-4, with 8 bases matching TRBD1. V shed 4 bases and J 6 bases; nucleotides not matched to a gene: 4. CDR3 length: 14 amino acids. Germline CDR1 and CDR2: SGHDN and FVKESK. As DNA, the CDR3 is TGTGCCAGCAGCCCAAAGGACAGGGATGAAAAACTGTTTTTT. Amino acid sequence: CASSPKDRDEKLFF. Supplemented by reference TRBV14 and TRBJ1-4, the full variable domain reads EAGVTQFPSHSVIEKGQTVTLRCDPISGHDNLYWYRRVMGKEIKFLLHFVKESKQDESGMPNNRFLAERTGGTYSTLKVQPAELEDSGVYFCASSPKDRDEKLFFGSGTQLSVL.

This clonotype was counted only a few times. The V and J genes are TRBV6-5 and TRBJ2-2, with D maybe TRBD1 (6 bases). V shed 9 bases and J shed 1 base, with 9 bases lying between them. Germline-derived CDR1 and CDR2 are MNHEY and SVGAGI. CDR3 size: 13 residues. The CDR3 is CASRQENTGELFF. The CDR3 DNA sequence: TGTGCCAGTAGACAGGAGAACACCGGGGAGCTGTTTTTT.

V gene TRBV2 combines with J gene TRBJ2-5, with 8 bases fitting TRBD1. Per germline, CDR1 SNHLY and CDR2 FYNNEI. J gave up 2 bases and V 1 base, and 3 bases lay outside the gene matches. The CDR3 has 15 residues. The CDR3: CASSEGRTGQETQYF. The DNA of the CDR3 is TGTGCCAGCAGTGAAGGGCGGACAGGGCAAGAGACCCAGTACTTC.

V usage is TRBV27 and J usage is TRBJ1-2, with 10 bases matching TRBD1. The V and J ends lost 3 bases and 5 bases, in that order; junction bases with no gene match: 6. The CDR3 runs to 15 residues. The V gene's germline CDR1 is MNHEY and CDR2 SMNVEV (reference sequence). The CDR3 region is CASSLVGQGSYGYTF. The CDR3 DNA follows: TGTGCCAGCAGTTTGGTGGGACAGGGGTCTTATGGCTACACCTTC.

The chain couples TRBV7-3 to TRBJ1-4; D possibly corresponds to TRBD1 (6 bases). The CDR3 length is 21 residues. V lost 1 base to trimming and J lost 0 bases, with 24 bases between them. Germline CDR1 SGHTA, CDR2 FQGTGA. In DNA form, the CDR3 reads TGTGCCAGCAGCTTAAGTAGCTTTTTTCGACAGGACCATGCAACTAATGAAAAACTGTTTTTT. Its translation is CASSLSSFFRQDHATNEKLFF.

This clonotype was seen repeatedly, ten times or more. This chain uses TRBV24-1 with TRBJ1-6, with D perhaps matching TRBD1 (5 bases). CDR1 is KGHDR, CDR2 SFDVKD, per germline. Trimming removed 4 bases at V and 5 bases at J, with 8 bases between. This CDR3 is 14 amino acids long. CDR3 amino acids: CATSDDRDNSPLHF. CDR3 in DNA: TGTGCCACCAGTGACGACAGAGATAATTCACCCCTCCACTTT.

This clonotype has just a few counts. The J gene is TRBJ2-7, the V gene TRBV7-8; D is unresolved. This CDR3 has 14 amino acids. Germline CDR1 SGHVS, CDR2 FQNEAQ. Trimming shortened V by 1 base and J by 3 bases, and 10 bases separated the two germline ends. The CDR3 nucleotides are TGTGCCAGCAGCTTAGAATGGGGTAACTACGAGCAGTACTTC. This gives the protein CASSLEWGNYEQYF.

The table lists this clonotype with many counts. The chain joins TRBV20-1 to TRBJ1-5; D gene ambiguous. CDR3 length: 14 amino acids. Germline V gene data show CDR1 as DFQATT and CDR2 as SNEGSKA (reference sequence). V lost 2 bases, J lost 6 bases, and 14 bases lay in between. The CDR3 DNA reads as TGCAGTGCTAGATCGGGGTGGAAGGGTCAGCCCCAGCATTTT. Its protein is CSARSGWKGQPQHF.

This clonotype appeared a few times. The V gene is TRBV19, the J gene TRBJ1-2; tentatively, D is TRBD1 (6 bases). Germline values: CDR1 LNHDA, CDR2 SQIVND (reference sequence). The CDR3 extends over 14 amino acids. Trimming pared 3 bases from V and 7 bases from J, leaving 15 bases between. The CDR3 DNA sequence: TGTGCCAGTAGTATCATACAGGGCAGCGGTGGCTACACCTTC. Its protein is CASSIIQGSGGYTF.

The chain recombines TRBV10-3 with TRBJ1-4, with D unclear. V gave up 6 bases and J gave up 0 bases, with 17 bases separating them. The CDR3 loop spans 17 amino acids. Germline CDR1 reads ENHRY; CDR2 reads SYGVKD. The CDR3 DNA reads TGTGCCATCAGCGAGGCAGACAACTATGCAACTAATGAAAAACTGTTTTTT. It codes for CAISEADNYATNEKLFF.

The chain recombines TRBV7-2 with TRBJ1-2; D is unclear. Germline V lookup: CDR1 SGHTA, CDR2 FQGNSA. Deletions cut 3 bases from V and 5 bases from J, with 10 bases between. There are 13 residues in the CDR3. CDR3 region: CASSLSEVYGYTF. In nucleotides, the CDR3 is TGTGCCAGCAGCTTGTCAGAAGTTTATGGCTACACCTTC. The full variable domain, rest sourced from reference TRBV7-2 and TRBJ1-2, is GAGVSQSPSNKVTEKGKDVELRCDPISGHTALYWYRQSLGQGLEFLIYFQGNSAPDKSGLPSDRFSAERTGGSVSTLTIQRTQQEDSAVYLCASSLSEVYGYTFGSGTRLTVV.

The chain is built from TRBV7-3 and TRBJ2-2; perhaps D is TRBD1 or TRBD2 (5 bases each). There are 16 residues in the CDR3. CDR1 is SGHTA and CDR2 is FQGTGA in the germline V gene. V was clipped by 5 bases and J by 5 bases, with 18 bases between them. The CDR3 DNA sequence: TGTGCCAGCAGCCAAGTTTCGGGGAAGGGGACCGGGGAGCTGTTTTTT. Translation gives CASSQVSGKGTGELFF.

The rearrangement uses TRBV7-3 and TRBJ2-3, with D perhaps matching TRBD2 (5 bases). Trimming took 2 bases from V and 3 from J, leaving 15 bases between them. Germline V CDR1 and CDR2: SGHTA, FQGTGA. The CDR3 totals 16 residues. CDR3 protein: CASSLYLRAKTDTQYF. The CDR3 bases are TGTGCCAGCAGCTTATACCTGAGGGCCAAGACAGATACGCAGTATTTT.

The chain recombines TRBV9 with TRBJ1-4; D call uncertain. V dropped 5 bases and J dropped 3 bases, with 17 bases sitting between them. The CDR3 totals 16 residues. Per the germline V gene, CDR1 is SGDLS and CDR2 is YYNGEE. The CDR3 loop is CASSSLYGLSNEKLFF. Here the CDR3 DNA reads TGTGCCAGCAGTTCCCTGTACGGGCTATCTAATGAAAAACTGTTTTTT.

Points on this clonotype: A read error is possible here, since a much larger clone lies one base away. The J gene is TRBJ1-5, the V gene TRBV7-3; tentative D call: TRBD1 (5 bases). The CDR3 consists of 13 residues. Germline loops: CDR1 SGHTA, CDR2 FQGTGA. The CDR3 spells CASSLGGAQSQHF. CDR3 sequence (DNA): TGTGCCAGCAGCTTAGGGGGTGCTCAGTCCCAGCATTTT.

This clonotype was observed many times. The rearrangement joins TRBV2 to TRBJ2-7; 11 bases fit TRBD2. The CDR3 is 15 amino acids. The V gene end was trimmed by 7 bases and the J gene end by 6 bases; junction bases not matched to a gene: 11. Germline V lookup: CDR1 SNHLY, CDR2 FYNNEI. CDR3 DNA: TGTGCCAGCACCCCTGGGACTAGCGGCCTCGGCGAGCAGTACTTC. This gives the protein CASTPGTSGLGEQYF.

The V gene is TRBV7-2, the J gene TRBJ2-5; possible D gene TRBD2, 6 bases. Germline CDR1 is SGHTA and CDR2 is FQGNSA. Trimming removed 5 bases from V and 5 bases from J, with 15 bases in between. The CDR3 has 14 amino acids. The CDR3 nucleotides read TGTGCCAGCAGCCCTCTAGCGCTAGGGGAGACCCAGTACTTC. As protein: CASSPLALGETQYF.

V gene TRBV11-2 combines with J gene TRBJ2-7, with D possibly being TRBD1 or TRBD2 (6 bases each). Looked up from germline, CDR1 is SGHAT and CDR2 is FQNNGV. The CDR3 runs to 14 residues. V dropped 3 bases and J dropped 7 bases, with 16 bases sitting between them. The CDR3 loop is CASSLGRTAKEQYF. The CDR3 DNA is TGTGCCAGCAGCTTGGGGAGGACAGCGAAGGAGCAGTACTTC.

J is TRBJ2-5 and V is TRBV7-9, with 7 nucleotides matching TRBD1. The V gene's germline CDR1 is SEHNR and CDR2 FQNEAQ (reference sequence). This CDR3 region has 14 residues. The V segment lost 6 bases and the J segment 4 bases; nucleotides outside the gene matches: 8. The CDR3 region has the DNA TGTGCCAGCAGTCCGGGACAGTTCGGAGAGACCCAGTACTTC. Residues: CASSPGQFGETQYF.

This clonotype occurred many times. V is TRBV29-1 and J is TRBJ2-5; unclear D gene. The CDR3 has 11 amino acids. Trimming shortened V by 5 bases and J by 4 bases, and 8 bases separated the two germline ends. Germline values: CDR1 SQVTM, CDR2 ANQGSEA. CDR3 DNA sequence: TGCAGCGTTAAAAAGGGAGAGACCCAGTACTTC. This codes for CSVKKGETQYF.